The source of this TCR beta chain is a study of beta chain features in type 1 diabetes. The CDR3 length is 15 residues. Trimming took off 3 bases at V and 0 bases at J, with 11 bases between the two ends. Germline V CDR1 and CDR2: SGHTA, FQGNSA. In regard to this clone: Its antigen is as yet unknown.

Study-wide findings and caveats: Shorter templates may be favored by PCR, equally so in patients and controls.

Since all of the isolated RNA was reverse transcribed, expressed TCRB transcripts were what got sequenced. Generated by immunoSEQ multiplex PCR, the TCRdb table keeps only in-frame clones and is missing some. The data hold about half a million clones, with approximately 31% observed a single time. This rearrangement joins TRBV7-2 to TRBJ1-2; TRBD1 might be the D (6 bases). This clonotype originated in a man aged 18 to 29 in good health. The specimen sequenced was naive CD4+ T cells from blood. The CDR3 region is CASSFPGQPNYGYTF. The DNA of the CDR3 is TGTGCCAGCAGCTTCCCGGGACAACCTAACTATGGCTACACCTTC.